The present entry profiles one T cell receptor (beta chain) with its context. The antigen remains unidentified. This sample was included in a study of cytomegalovirus exposure and HLA in healthy donors. The CDR3 sequence is 15 residues long. Germline V gives CDR1 SGDLS, CDR2 YYNGEE. V lost 4 bases to trimming and J lost 0 bases, with 14 bases between them. Researchers ran the PCR with 60 Vbeta and 13 Jbeta primers. TCRdb's table, derived via immunoSEQ multiplex PCR, lists solely in-frame clones and lacks some. Of more than 85,000 clones listed, around 72% are singletons. Regarding the study as a whole: Indistinguishable V segments, including TRBV6-2 and TRBV6-3, were excluded.

V and J are TRBV9 and TRBJ2-7; unclear D gene. The TCR sequence derives from a male donor in good health and CMV-seronegative. Sequencing was carried out using PBMCs. CDR3 sequence: CASSSGHGSSYEQYF. In DNA form, the CDR3 reads TGTGCCAGCAGCTCCGGTCACGGGTCCTCCTACGAGCAGTACTTC.